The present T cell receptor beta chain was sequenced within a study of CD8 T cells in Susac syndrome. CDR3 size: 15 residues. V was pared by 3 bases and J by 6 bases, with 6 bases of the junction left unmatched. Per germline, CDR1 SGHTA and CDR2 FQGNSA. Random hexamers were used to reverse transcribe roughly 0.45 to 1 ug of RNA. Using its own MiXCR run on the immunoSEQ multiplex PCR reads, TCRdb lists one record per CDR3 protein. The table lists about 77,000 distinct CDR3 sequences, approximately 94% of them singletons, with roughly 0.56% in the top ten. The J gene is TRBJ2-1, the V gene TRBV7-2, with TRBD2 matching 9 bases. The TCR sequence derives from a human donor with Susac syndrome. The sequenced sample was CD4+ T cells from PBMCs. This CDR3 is CASSLGRGGANEQFF. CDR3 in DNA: TGTGCCAGCAGCTTGGGCCGCGGGGGGGCCAATGAGCAGTTCTTC.